These T cell receptor beta chains were read from a single sample in a study of blood T cell repertoires in COVID-19. Sequenced by immunoSEQ multiplex PCR; TCRdb stores in-frame clones only, minus some. The table lists 250,000 to 300,000 clones, approximately 91% of them singletons. Input material: peripheral blood. The receptors shown here come from a woman aged 60 to 75 with acute or convalescent COVID-19. Both conserved end residues are part of each CDR3. A D gene is named only where the DNA matches it firmly. Part of the rows lack a size; the others show once, few, many or a class for expanded clones.

clone_size	v_call	j_call	d_call	cdr3_nt	cdr3_aa
NA	TRBV6-2/TRBV6-3	TRBJ2-7	TRBD1	TGTGCCAGCAGTTCCCGGGACAGGGTTCTCCACGAGCAGTACTTC	CASSSRDRVLHEQYF
NA	TRBV27	TRBJ2-1	NA	TGTGCCAGCAGGGGGCAGGTGAGCTCCTACAATGAGCAGTTCTTC	CASRGQVSSYNEQFF
NA	TRBV15	TRBJ2-7	TRBD1	TGTGCCACCAGCAGGGAGACAGGGGGCTACGAGCAGTACTTC	CATSRETGGYEQYF
NA	TRBV6-5	TRBJ1-5	TRBD1	TGTGCCAGCAGGGAGACAGGGTTAAGCAATCAGCCCCAGCATTTT	CASRETGLSNQPQHF
NA	TRBV9	TRBJ1-2	NA	TGTGCCAGCAGCGCACTCCCAACAGGGTCCTTTGGCGGCTACACCTTC	CASSALPTGSFGGYTF
NA	TRBV4-1	TRBJ1-4	TRBD1	TGCGCCAGCAGCCAAACAGGGGTGGGTGAAAAACTGTTTTTT	CASSQTGVGEKLFF
once	TRBV28	TRBJ2-3	TRBD2	TGTGCCAGCAGTACCAACGAGCGGGGATTCACAGATACGCAGTATTTT	CASSTNERGFTDTQYF
NA	TRBV12-3/TRBV12-4	TRBJ2-2	NA	TGTGCCAGCAGTTTAGTAGCCGGGGAGCTGTTTTTT	CASSLVAGELFF
NA	TRBV4-2	TRBJ2-2	NA	TGTGCCAGCAGGATACAGGGAACCGGGGAGCTGTTTTTT	CASRIQGTGELFF
few	TRBV29-1	TRBJ2-1	NA	TGCAGCGAGAGCGGCTCTAGCTCCTACAATGAGCAGTTCTTC	CSESGSSSYNEQFF
NA	TRBV5-4	TRBJ2-3	TRBD2	TGTGCCAGCAGCTTGGGAACTAGCGGGAGTTGGAATACGCAGTATTTT	CASSLGTSGSWNTQYF
NA	TRBV5-6	TRBJ2-7	TRBD1	TGTGCCAGCAGCTTCCCAGGGGGCAGGGGATACGAGCAGTACTTC	CASSFPGGRGYEQYF
NA	TRBV30	TRBJ1-4	NA	TGTGCCTGGAGAGACAGGGAAAAACTGTTTTTT	CAWRDREKLFF
NA	TRBV7-3	TRBJ2-7	NA	TGTGCCAGCAGCGCGGACGCCGGGGATTACGAGCAGTACTTC	CASSADAGDYEQYF
NA	TRBV6-2/TRBV6-3	TRBJ1-1	NA	TGTGCCAGCAGCTTACAGGGTATCACTGAAGCTTTCTTT	CASSLQGITEAFF
NA	TRBV30	TRBJ2-7	TRBD1	TGTGCCTGGAGGACAGGGACCTACGAGCAGTACTTC	CAWRTGTYEQYF
NA	TRBV28	TRBJ2-1	TRBD1	TGTGCCAGCAGCGTAGGACAGGGGGGAAACAATGAGCAGTTCTTC	CASSVGQGGNNEQFF
once	TRBV18	TRBJ1-4	TRBD1	TGTGCCAGCTCACCGTACTCCGGGACAGGGAATGAAAAACTGTTTTTT	CASSPYSGTGNEKLFF
once	TRBV4-3	TRBJ2-5	NA	TGCGCCAGCAGCCAAGATGGACTCGTGGGAGCAGAGACCCAGTACTTC	CASSQDGLVGAETQYF
NA	TRBV24-1	TRBJ2-2	NA	TGTGCCACCAGTGATGCTTCTTTGGCAGTTGGGGAGCTGTTTTTT	CATSDASLAVGELFF
NA	TRBV28	TRBJ2-1	NA	TGTGCCAGCAGTTCAGGCGGGGGCACCTACAATGAGCAGTTCTTC	CASSSGGGTYNEQFF
NA	TRBV6-4	TRBJ2-2	NA	TGTGCCAGCAGCCCCGGATTGTGGCGGGTCACCGGGGAGCTGTTTTTT	CASSPGLWRVTGELFF
NA	TRBV18	TRBJ1-5	NA	TGTGCCAGCTCACCAGGGCAGAACAATCAGCCCCAGCATTTT	CASSPGQNNQPQHF
NA	TRBV7-3	TRBJ1-1	NA	TGTGCCAGCAGCGCGACAGGAGAGAACACTGAAGCTTTCTTT	CASSATGENTEAFF
NA	TRBV4-3	TRBJ2-7	NA	TGCGCCAGCAGCCAAGACAGGGTGGGCTACGAGCAGTACTTC	CASSQDRVGYEQYF
once	TRBV7-8	TRBJ2-3	TRBD1	TGTGCCAGCAGCTTAGTATCAGGACAGGGTACAGATACGCAGTATTTT	CASSLVSGQGTDTQYF